This entry is about one TCR beta chain. The antigen is not known. In the same sample, other DNA sequences code for this CDR3. The entirety of the isolated RNA underwent reverse transcription, so expressed TCRB transcripts were sequenced. The method was immunoSEQ multiplex PCR; TCRdb's version includes in-frame clones alone and lacks a portion of them. The repertoire includes 500,000 to 850,000 clones, more than 12% of them detected once, and 0.035% to 0.045% sits in the top ten. This CDR3 region has 13 residues. The V end was cut by 8 bases, the J end by 0 bases, with 9 bases between. Germline CDR1 and CDR2: SGHNT and YYREEE (reference sequence). This specimen comes from a study of beta chain features in type 1 diabetes. General study findings and limits: Patients with Type 1 diabetes showed moderately but significantly shorter TCRB CDR3s in all four CD4+ subsets.

The chain recombines TRBV5-4 with TRBJ2-1; no reliable D call. The specimen sequenced was naive CD4+ T cells from blood. This TCR was sampled from a man aged 18-30 years with type 1 diabetes. The CDR3 nucleotides are TGTGCCAGTAGCCTGAGCTCCTACAATGAGCAGTTCTTC. Amino acids: CASSLSSYNEQFF.